The rows below give T cell receptor beta chains drawn from one sample of a study of T-cell memory formation after mild COVID-19. From the 5' RACE reads, TCRdb called clonotypes with MiXCR, one entry per CDR3 protein. The sample lists a few hundred thousand distinct CDR3 sequences, 20% to 25% occurring once. What was sequenced was PBMCs or a T cell subset sorted from them (not recorded which). The receptors originated from an adult woman who had mild COVID-19 (a few samples of this study predate the infection). Cell type and time point are not known. Each CDR3 is given with its conserved first and last residue. A D gene is named only where the DNA matches it firmly. The size of a clone is reported for some rows only, either as once, few or many, or as a class for expanded clones.

TRBJ2-3 NA NA TRBV20-1 TGCAGTGCTAGTACTGGCACAGATACGCAGTATTTT CSASTGTDTQYF
TRBJ1-1 NA few TRBV3-1 TGTGCCAGCAGCCCTCCTCTGGCGAACACTGAAGCTTTCTTT CASSPPLANTEAFF
TRBJ1-1 NA NA TRBV4-1 TGCGCCAGCAGCTACCCCGGACAGAATCTAGCTTTCTTT CASSYPGQNLAFF
TRBJ2-1 TRBD1 few TRBV2 TGTGCCAGCAGGGGACAGAGGTACAATGAGCAGTTCTTC CASRGQRYNEQFF
TRBJ2-5 TRBD2 NA TRBV7-2 TGTGCCAGCAGCGTTAGCGGGGTGGAGGAGACCCAGTACTTC CASSVSGVEETQYF
TRBJ2-1 TRBD2 many TRBV5-5 TGTGCCAGCAGCTTGGATCTAGCGGGAGTTCTTGGTGAGCAGTTCTTC CASSLDLAGVLGEQFF
TRBJ1-4 TRBD1 NA TRBV4-2 TGTGCCAGCAGCCAAGCGGGACAGGGGAATGAAAAACTGTTTTTT CASSQAGQGNEKLFF
TRBJ2-1 TRBD2 NA TRBV12-3/TRBV12-4 TGTGCCAGCAGCCCTCCCGGGCTAAAGCGGGAGGTCCCGTCGAGCTCCTACAATGAGCAGTTCTTC CASSPPGLKREVPSSSYNEQFF
TRBJ2-4 NA NA TRBV5-6 TGTGCCAGCAGCTTGGGTCAGAAAGCCAAAAACATTCAGTACTTC CASSLGQKAKNIQYF
TRBJ2-1 TRBD1 few TRBV12-3/TRBV12-4 TGTGCCAGCAGTTTGGGGACAGGGTACAATGAGCAGTTCTTC CASSLGTGYNEQFF
TRBJ2-5 TRBD2 NA TRBV7-2 TGTGCCAGCAGCTTAAGGACTAGCGGGTCAGAGACCCAGTACTTC CASSLRTSGSETQYF
TRBJ2-5 TRBD2 NA TRBV6-2/TRBV6-3 TGTGCCAGCAAGGGACTAGCGGTCAGAGGAGAGACCCAGTACTTC CASKGLAVRGETQYF
TRBJ2-6 NA NA TRBV6-1 TGTGCCAGCAGGGAGCAAGGCTCTGGGGCCAACGTCCTGACTTTC CASREQGSGANVLTF
TRBJ1-1 NA few TRBV18 TGTGCCACCCATATGCCTTCTCACACTGAAGCTTTCTTT CATHMPSHTEAFF
TRBJ1-1 TRBD1 few TRBV5-1 TGCGCCAGCGGCCTGACCGGGACAGGCAACACTGAAGCTTTCTTT CASGLTGTGNTEAFF
TRBJ2-5 NA once TRBV7-2 TGTGCCAGCAGCTTAGCGTTGGGGGGCACCCAAGAGACCCAGTACTTC CASSLALGGTQETQYF
TRBJ2-3 TRBD2 NA TRBV6-6 TGTGCCGGCTCTCTAGCGGGGGATACGCAGTATTTT CAGSLAGDTQYF
TRBJ1-1 NA NA TRBV7-9 TGTGCCAGCAGCTTTGCCAGGGAAAACACTGAAGCTTTCTTT CASSFARENTEAFF
TRBJ2-4 NA few TRBV19 TGTGCCAGTAGTATATCCGGGAAGTTCAAAAACATTCAGTACTTC CASSISGKFKNIQYF
TRBJ1-1 NA many TRBV29-1 TGCAGCGATGGGGCGGGGGCAGCTTTCTTT CSDGAGAAFF
TRBJ1-1 NA NA TRBV7-8 TGTGCCAGCAGCTTTAAGGGAGGTGAAGCTTTCTTT CASSFKGGEAFF
TRBJ2-7 NA NA TRBV5-1 TGCGCCAGCGGTATGGTAGGGTCCTACGAGCAGTACTTC CASGMVGSYEQYF
TRBJ1-5 TRBD1 few TRBV25-1 TGTGCCAGCAGTGAATCGACAGGGGTACAGCCCCAGCATTTT CASSESTGVQPQHF
TRBJ2-1 TRBD2 NA TRBV5-1 TGCGCCAGCAGCCACGGGGAGCGGGAGGCCCCAAATGAGCAGTTCTTC CASSHGEREAPNEQFF
TRBJ2-7 NA NA TRBV29-1 TGCAGCGTTGAGGATCGGCGTCTGCCTTCCTACGAGCAGTACTTC CSVEDRRLPSYEQYF
TRBJ2-7 NA NA TRBV20-1 TGCAGTGTCCGTCTAGACAGAGCCTACGAGCAGTACTTC CSVRLDRAYEQYF
TRBJ2-7 NA NA TRBV7-8 TGTGCCAGCCAAACCCGGAAGGAGGTCCACGAGCAGTACTTC CASQTRKEVHEQYF
TRBJ1-5 NA NA TRBV6-6 TGTGCCAGCAGCATGTTTGCGGGGTTCAGCAATCAGCCCCAGCATTTT CASSMFAGFSNQPQHF
TRBJ2-7 NA NA TRBV7-9 TGTGCCAGCAGCCCCCGGCTCAGCTCCTACGAGCAGTACTTC CASSPRLSSYEQYF
TRBJ1-5 NA once TRBV24-1 TGTGCCACCAGTGAGCGTGGGTCCAATCAGCCCCAGCATTTT CATSERGSNQPQHF
TRBJ2-7 TRBD1 NA TRBV12-3/TRBV12-4 TGTGCCAGCAGTTTTCCGGGACAGGGAACCTACGAGCAGTACTTC CASSFPGQGTYEQYF
TRBJ2-7 TRBD2 NA TRBV4-3 TGCGCCAGCAGCACTAGCGGGAGAAAAAACGAGCAGTACTTC CASSTSGRKNEQYF
TRBJ2-3 TRBD2 few TRBV30 TGTGCCTGGAAGGCGGGGGCAGATACGCAGTATTTT CAWKAGADTQYF
TRBJ2-2 NA few TRBV24-1 TGTGCCACCAGTGACCGCCGGACACCCGTCACCGGGGAGCTGTTTTTT CATSDRRTPVTGELFF
TRBJ2-7 TRBD1 NA TRBV25-1 TGTGCCAGCAGTTCGCTACAGGGGAGCGGAACCTACGAGCAGTACTTC CASSSLQGSGTYEQYF
TRBJ2-1 TRBD2 few TRBV19 TGTGCCAGTACCCCAAGAGGAGCGGGAGGGGGGGGTGAGCAGTTCTTC CASTPRGAGGGGEQFF
TRBJ1-2 NA NA TRBV24-1 TGTGCCACCAGTGATTCGGACAGCCCGGGGTATGGCTACACCTTC CATSDSDSPGYGYTF
TRBJ2-7 TRBD1 few TRBV30 TGTGCCTGGAGTGGGTCACAGGGGAGTTTGCAGTACTTC CAWSGSQGSLQYF
TRBJ2-6 NA few TRBV7-9 TGTGCCAGCAGTACAGGGACTGGGGCCAACGTCCTGACTTTC CASSTGTGANVLTF
TRBJ2-2 TRBD2 NA TRBV10-3 TGTGCCATCAGTGAAGCGGGACGGGCCGGGGAGCTGTTTTTT CAISEAGRAGELFF
TRBJ2-1 TRBD1 NA TRBV29-1 TGCAGCGTCCACTGGGACAGAGAGTACAATGAGCAGTTCTTC CSVHWDREYNEQFF
TRBJ2-7 NA NA TRBV5-1 TGCGCCAGCAGCATGGGACTGGACTACGAGCAGTACTTC CASSMGLDYEQYF
TRBJ2-1 TRBD2 few TRBV20-1 TGCAGTGCTAGCGGGACTAGCGACAGTGAGCAGTTCTTC CSASGTSDSEQFF
TRBJ1-3 NA few TRBV14 TGTGCCAGCAGCCACCTCCGGGACTTCCGGGAAAACACCATATATTTT CASSHLRDFRENTIYF
TRBJ2-3 TRBD2 NA TRBV7-8 TGTGCCAGCAGCAAGCGGGGGAGCCTCACAGATACGCAGTATTTT CASSKRGSLTDTQYF
TRBJ1-5 NA few TRBV24-1 TGTGCCACCAGTGATAGAAGGAATCAGCCCCAGCATTTT CATSDRRNQPQHF
TRBJ1-1 NA NA TRBV5-1 TGCGCCAGCAGCTTGGTTGGGACGATCAGGGGTGGATCTGAAGCTTTCTTT CASSLVGTIRGGSEAFF
TRBJ2-5 TRBD1 NA TRBV3-1 TGTGCCAGCAGCCAAGCTCCGGGACAGGTAGACTTCCAAGAGACCCAGTACTTC CASSQAPGQVDFQETQYF
TRBJ1-2 TRBD1 NA TRBV12-3/TRBV12-4 TGTGCCAGCAGTTTAGGGGGACAGTACTATGGCTACACCTTC CASSLGGQYYGYTF
TRBJ2-5 NA NA TRBV18 TGTGCCAGCTCACCACTCGGGAAAGAGACCCAGTACTTC CASSPLGKETQYF
TRBJ2-7 TRBD2 NA TRBV2 TGTGCCAGCAGTACGCTAGCGGGGGGCTCCTACGAGCAGTACTTC CASSTLAGGSYEQYF
TRBJ1-3 NA few TRBV4-1 TGCGCCAGCAGCCAAGTGAAATATGGGTCTGGAAACACCATATATTTT CASSQVKYGSGNTIYF
TRBJ2-7 TRBD2 NA TRBV10-3 TGTGCCATCAGTGAAGGGACTACCAAGGGGAGATTAAGTTTTTGGTACGAGCAGTACTTC CAISEGTTKGRLSFWYEQYF